The 15 T cell receptor beta chains reported below all come from one sample, sequenced in a study of persistence of HIV-infected CD4 T cells. Sequencing used immunoSEQ version 4 in survey mode. Sequencing used immunoSEQ multiplex PCR; TCRdb keeps in-frame clones, though not all of them. The sample lists some 58,000 clones; roughly 75% were seen once. No antigen has been identified for these receptors. The stimulus was an HIV-1 Gag 15-mer peptide pool, roughly 1 ug/peptide/mL. Memory cells lacking CD40L and CD69 with high CD45RO were sorted. The sample in question was CD4+ T cells sorted from PBMCs after approximately 20-hour stimulation, obtained from a patient who received antiretroviral therapy. The receptors were sampled from an adult man with HIV who was CMV-seropositive.

This clone was detected a few times. The chain couples TRBV9 to TRBJ2-7, with 8 positions matching TRBD1. The CDR3 is made up of 14 amino acids. CDR1 is SGDLS, CDR2 YYNGEE, per germline. Trimming cost V 0 bases and J 5 bases; bases outside gene matches: 4. CDR3 bases: TGTGCCAGCAGCGTAGGGACAGGGCGGAACGAGCAGTACTTC. Protein: CASSVGTGRNEQYF.

The chain has TRBV29-1 and TRBJ1-2; D is perhaps TRBD1 (5 bases). The germline V gene encodes CDR1 SQVTM and CDR2 ANQGSEA. The CDR3 covers 11 residues. Trimming took off 6 bases at V and 7 bases at J, with 12 bases between the two ends. The CDR3 DNA sequence: TGCAGCGTGGGGGGTGCCTCTGGCTACACCTTC. Encoded protein: CSVGGASGYTF.

V and J are TRBV7-2 and TRBJ2-7, with 8 nucleotides matching TRBD1. Germline V gene data show CDR1 as SGHTA and CDR2 as FQGNSA. The J segment lost 5 bases and the V segment lost 5 bases, leaving 8 bases of the junction unmatched. The CDR3 length is 14 residues. As DNA, the CDR3 is TGTGCCAGCAGCCGCGACAGGGGCAAGGACGAGCAGTACTTC. Its protein is CASSRDRGKDEQYF.

Here the CDR3 DNA reads TGTGCCAGCAGCGTAGAAGACAGGGGCTCCTACGAGCAGTACTTC. It specifies CASSVEDRGSYEQYF. This chain connects TRBV9 to TRBJ2-7; TRBD1 aligns across 8 bases. The CDR3 is made up of 15 amino acids. Germline V gives CDR1 SGDLS, CDR2 YYNGEE. Trimming at V came to 0 bases and at J to 0 bases, leaving 2 bases not matched to a gene.

The genes are TRBV9 and TRBJ1-1, with D unclear. Deletions cut 0 bases from V and 7 bases from J, with 10 bases between. Looked up from germline, CDR1 is SGDLS and CDR2 is YYNGEE. The CDR3 has 13 amino acids. The CDR3 nucleotides are TGTGCCAGCAGCGTAGGACCCGAGGGTGAAGCTTTCTTT. This encodes CASSVGPEGEAFF. The full variable domain, completed using reference TRBV9 and TRBJ1-1, is DSGVTQTPKHLITATGQRVTLRCSPRSGDLSVYWYQQSLDQGLQFLIQYYNGEERAKGNILERFSAQQFPDLHSELNLSSLELGDSALYFCASSVGPEGEAFFGQGTRLTVV.

The chain combines TRBV5-1 with TRBJ1-6; D uncertain. V lost 0 bases and J lost 7, with 14 bases in between. From germline, CDR1 is SGHRS and CDR2 YFSETQ. The CDR3 sequence is 16 residues long. The CDR3 sequence: CASSLGTRTRNSPLHF. CDR3 DNA sequence: TGCGCCAGCAGCTTGGGGACGCGGACGAGGAATTCACCCCTCCACTTT.

The V and J genes are TRBV3-1 (or the pseudogene TRBV3-2) and TRBJ1-6; D ambiguous. Germline CDR1 LGHDT, CDR2 YNNKEL (reference sequence). The CDR3 spans 14 residues. With 4 bases removed from V and 5 bases from J, the gap between germline ends came to 9 bases. CDR3 in DNA: TGTGCCAGCAGCCCGTCCGGGAATAATTCACCCCTCCACTTT. Translating it yields CASSPSGNNSPLHF.

The V call is TRBV5-1, the J call TRBJ2-2; D gene unclear. This CDR3 comprises 15 residues. Trimming cost V 0 bases and J 3 bases, with 9 bases left between them. Looked up from germline, CDR1 is SGHRS and CDR2 is YFSETQ. The CDR3 DNA reads TGCGCCAGCAGCTTGGGTCAGCACTACACCGGGGAGCTGTTTTTT. Protein sequence: CASSLGQHYTGELFF. Complete variable domain (other parts from reference TRBV5-1 and TRBJ2-2): KAGVTQTPRYLIKTRGQQVTLSCSPISGHRSVSWYQQTPGQGLQFLFEYFSETQRNKGNFPGRFSGRQFSNSRSEMNVSTLELGDSALYLCASSLGQHYTGELFFGEGSRLTVL.

In DNA form, the CDR3 reads TGTGCCAGCAGCCCCTATTCGGGGGGGAACTACAATGAGCAGTTCTTC. Translation: CASSPYSGGNYNEQFF. The J gene is TRBJ2-1, the V gene TRBV3-1 (or the pseudogene TRBV3-2), with 8 positions matching TRBD2. With 4 bases clipped from V and 3 bases from J, the junction kept 8 bases outside the gene matches. Germline V gives CDR1 LGHDT, CDR2 YNNKEL (reference sequence). The CDR3 spans 16 residues.

The chain couples TRBV2 to TRBJ1-1; D is perhaps TRBD1 (6 bases). Germline CDR1 reads SNHLY; CDR2 reads FYNNEI. V was clipped by 10 bases and J by 1 base, with 16 bases between them. CDR3 size: 14 residues. CDR3 bases: TGTGCCACCCAGGAGGGGGGATCGAACACTGAAGCTTTCTTT. Residues: CATQEGGSNTEAFF.

V gene TRBV6-5 combines with J gene TRBJ2-7, with a weak D call TRBD1 (5 bases). The CDR3 contains 12 residues. Trimming pared 8 bases from V and 4 bases from J, leaving 12 bases between. Germline loops: CDR1 MNHEY, CDR2 SVGAGI. CDR3 residues: CASGQGRYEQYF. The CDR3 nucleotides read TGTGCCAGCGGGCAGGGTCGGTACGAGCAGTACTTC.

The chain joins TRBV5-5 to TRBJ1-5, with a possible D match to TRBD1 (5 bases). Germline V gene lookup returns CDR1 SGHKS and CDR2 YYEKEE (reference sequence). The CDR3 totals 14 residues. Trimming cost V 4 bases and J 6 bases, with 14 bases left between them. In DNA form, the CDR3 reads TGTGCCAGCAGCAAGCAGGGTATAGGTCAGCCCCAGCATTTT. Residues: CASSKQGIGQPQHF. Supplemented by reference TRBV5-5 and TRBJ1-5, the full variable domain reads DAGVTQSPTHLIKTRGQQVTLRCSPISGHKSVSWYQQVLGQGPQFIFQYYEKEERGRGNFPDRFSARQFPNYSSELNVNALLLGDSALYLCASSKQGIGQPQHFGDGTRLSIL.

In this sample, this clone turned up a few times. The genes are TRBV28 and TRBJ1-5, with D hard to call. CDR3 length equals 13 residues. Germline loops: CDR1 MDHEN, CDR2 SYDVKM. Between the trimmed V and J ends, which lost 6 bases and 11 bases, there was a span of 17 bases. CDR3 residues: CASSPGLGETQHF. The DNA of the CDR3 is TGTGCCAGCAGCCCGGGCCTCGGCGAGACCCAGCATTTT.

The J gene is TRBJ2-7, the V gene TRBV6-6; 7 bases align to TRBD2. This CDR3 is 14 amino acids long. V lost 7 bases, J lost 0 bases, and 6 bases stayed unmatched. CDR1 and CDR2 from the germline V gene are MNHNY and SVGAGI (reference sequence). The DNA for the CDR3 is TGTGCCAGCATCCGGGACTACTCCTCCTACGAGCAGTACTTC. Its translation: CASIRDYSSYEQYF.

This clone was observed a handful of times. This chain links TRBV18 with TRBJ1-1; 11 bases are shared with TRBD1. J gave up 5 bases and V 6 bases, and 5 bases lay outside the gene matches. Germline CDR1 reads KGHSH; CDR2 reads LQKENI. CDR3 length equals 14 residues. The CDR3 bases are TGTGCCAGCTCCCCAGGACAGGGGGCTACTGAAGCTTTCTTT. Translating gives CASSPGQGATEAFF.